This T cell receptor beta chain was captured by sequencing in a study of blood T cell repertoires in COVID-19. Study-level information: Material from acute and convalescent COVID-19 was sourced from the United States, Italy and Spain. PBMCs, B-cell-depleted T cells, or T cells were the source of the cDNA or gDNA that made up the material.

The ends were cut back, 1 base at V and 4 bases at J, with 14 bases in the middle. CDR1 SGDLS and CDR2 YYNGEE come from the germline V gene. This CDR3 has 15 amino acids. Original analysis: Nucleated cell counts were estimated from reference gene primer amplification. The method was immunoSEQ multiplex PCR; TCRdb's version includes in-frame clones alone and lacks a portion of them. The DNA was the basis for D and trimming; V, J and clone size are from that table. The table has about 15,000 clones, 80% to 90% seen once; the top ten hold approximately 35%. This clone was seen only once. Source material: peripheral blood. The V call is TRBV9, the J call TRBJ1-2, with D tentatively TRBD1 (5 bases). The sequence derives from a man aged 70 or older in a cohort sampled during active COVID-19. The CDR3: CASSVLGTGSYGYTF. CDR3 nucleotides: TGTGCCAGCAGCGTACTAGGGACCGGGAGCTATGGCTACACCTTC.